This record looks at one T cell receptor (beta chain) sequence and its context. Its antigen is undetermined. TCRdb's table, derived via immunoSEQ multiplex PCR, lists solely in-frame clones and lacks some. This table holds 45,000 to 50,000 clones, 85% to 90% found once. After removal of 5 bases from V and 0 bases from J, the junction contained 4 bases not matched to a gene. The CDR3 contains 15 residues. Germline V gene sequence: CDR1 MDHEN, CDR2 SYDVKM. This sample stems from a study of regulatory and conventional T cells in RAG deficiency. General observations from the study: Other subsets showed approximately 10-fold reductions, but Treg unique TCR beta sequences fell roughly 96-fold in these patients.

The sorted conventional CD4+ T cells were CD25-low and CD127-high, with genomic DNA sequenced. These data were also filed under a second study, of regulatory T cells. That publication notes: The primer mix had 52 TRBV and 13 TRBJ primers.

The receptor comes from a human donor in good health. The chain couples TRBV28 to TRBJ2-1; TRBD2 agrees at 7 bases. The sample comprised CD4+ effector T cells sorted from blood. CDR3 nucleotide sequence: TGTGCCAGCAGTCTGGGGGGGAGCTCCTACAATGAGCAGTTCTTC. Protein: CASSLGGSSYNEQFF.